A single sample gave rise to the 18 T cell receptor beta chains below, sequenced in a study of spatial heterogeneity in lung cancer. Study-wide results and limits: In tumors, expanded intratumoral alpha and beta TCR counts tracked mutation counts.

TCRdb re-called the 5' RACE reads with MiXCR, one entry per CDR3 protein. The table lists about 100,000 distinct CDR3 sequences, 4.4% of them singletons, with 21% in the top ten. Their antigens remain unidentified. Time point meaning: sample taken at primary tumor resection. Sequenced material: lung tumor tissue, taken at surgery. The source is a male donor with early-stage non-small cell lung cancer.

This clonotype was observed at least ten times. The chain couples TRBV15 to TRBJ2-6; D not certain. Trimming removed 3 bases from V and 4 bases from J, with 10 bases in between. The germline V gene has CDR1 LNHNV and CDR2 YYDKDF (reference sequence). This CDR3 has 15 amino acids. CDR3 nucleotides: TGTGCCACCAGCAGGAGAGTCTCGGGGGCCAACGTCCTGACTTTC. Protein product: CATSRRVSGANVLTF.

At least ten counts were recorded for this clonotype. The V and J genes are TRBV28 and TRBJ2-2; maybe TRBD2 (6 bases). V lost 3 bases, J lost 3 bases, and 29 bases lay in between. This CDR3 is 21 amino acids long. CDR1 MDHEN and CDR2 SYDVKM come from the germline V gene. The CDR3 DNA sequence: TGTGCCAGCAGTTTCGTCGCCCCTTGGGGGAGGCCCCTCCCTCACACCGGGGAGCTGTTTTTT. It specifies CASSFVAPWGRPLPHTGELFF.

This clonotype has only a few counts. The CDR3 loop reads CASSQGYQLGGYEQYF. The CDR3 DNA sequence: TGTGCCAGCAGCCAAGGCTACCAACTTGGGGGTTACGAGCAGTACTTC. The chain employs TRBV14 and TRBJ2-7, with D perhaps matching TRBD1 or TRBD2 (5 bases each). The CDR3 consists of 16 residues. The germline V and J ends were trimmed by 1 base and 4 bases, with 17 bases remaining between them. Germline lookup yields CDR1 SGHDN and CDR2 FVKESK.

This clonotype was counted at least ten times. The chain employs TRBV20-1 and TRBJ1-6, with 10 bases that match TRBD1. From germline, CDR1 is DFQATT and CDR2 SNEGSKA (reference sequence). The CDR3 is 16 amino acids. The J segment lost 3 bases and the V segment lost 6 bases, leaving 8 bases of the junction unmatched. The CDR3 DNA reads TGCAGTGCGACCGACAGGGGGCTAATCTATAATTCACCCCTCCACTTT. It codes for CSATDRGLIYNSPLHF.

At least ten counts were recorded for this clonotype. The chain couples TRBV7-2 to TRBJ1-5; the D is unclear. The CDR3 is made up of 14 amino acids. Trimming removed 5 bases at V and 7 bases at J, with 15 bases between. Looked up from germline, CDR1 is SGHTA and CDR2 is FQGNSA. Written as DNA, the CDR3 is TGTGCCAGCAGCAATGATCCCGTCAGGCAGCCCCAGCATTTT. Its protein product is CASSNDPVRQPQHF.

This clonotype was seen at least ten times. The chain recombines TRBV29-1 with TRBJ2-6; D gene unclear. Trimming pared 4 bases from V and 4 bases from J, leaving 8 bases between. Germline lookup yields CDR1 SQVTM and CDR2 ANQGSEA. This CDR3 has 13 amino acids. The CDR3 loop reads CSVGSGGANVLTF. CDR3 in DNA: TGCAGCGTTGGCTCTGGGGGGGCCAACGTCCTGACTTTC. Using reference TRBV29-1 and TRBJ2-6 for the parts outside the CDR3, the full variable domain is SAVISQKPSRDICQRGTSLTIQCQVDSQVTMMFWYRQQPGQSLTLIATANQGSEATYESGFVIDKFPISRPNLTFSTLTVSNMSPEDSSIYLCSVGSGGANVLTFGAGSRLTVL.

This clonotype was recorded many times. The chain joins TRBV27 to TRBJ2-2; D is possibly TRBD2 (5 bases). V was pared by 3 bases and J by 7 bases, with 12 bases between. Germline lookup yields CDR1 MNHEY and CDR2 SMNVEV (reference sequence). CDR3 length: 14 amino acids. CDR3 sequence (DNA): TGTGCCAGCAGTTTGATTAGCCGGGGCGGGGAGCTGTTTTTT. This translates into CASSLISRGGELFF.

This clonotype was observed at least ten times. The chain couples TRBV10-3 to TRBJ1-2; D remains unclear. The germline V gene has CDR1 ENHRY and CDR2 SYGVKD. Trimming took off 0 bases at V and 2 bases at J, with 7 bases between the two ends. CDR3 length equals 14 residues. The CDR3 DNA reads TGTGCCATCAGTGAGTCCCTGGTGAACTATGGCTACACCTTC. Protein product: CAISESLVNYGYTF.

The genes are TRBV6-5 and TRBJ2-1, with 12 bases lining up with TRBD2. J was trimmed by 4 bases and V by 6 bases; bases with no gene match: 4. CDR1 and CDR2 from the germline V gene are MNHEY and SVGAGI. This CDR3 has 15 amino acids. The DNA for the CDR3 is TGTGCCAGCAGCCAGACTAGCGGGGGATACAATGAGCAGTTCTTC. This sequence encodes CASSQTSGGYNEQFF.

This clonotype was seen repeatedly, ten times or more. The chain carries TRBV14 and TRBJ2-6; a weak D match, TRBD1 (5 bases). Trimming pared 4 bases from V and 0 bases from J, leaving 10 bases between. The CDR3 sequence is 16 residues long. In germline, CDR1 is SGHDN, CDR2 FVKESK. The CDR3 DNA is TGTGCCAGCAGCCGGGGCGTCCCCTCTGGGGCCAACGTCCTGACTTTC. Its protein is CASSRGVPSGANVLTF.

The CDR3 region is CASSATVYGTDTQYF. For the CDR3, the DNA is TGTGCCAGCAGTGCCACAGTTTACGGCACAGATACGCAGTATTTT. The genes are TRBV6-1 and TRBJ2-3, with D unresolved. Trimming removed 4 bases from V and 1 base from J, with 12 bases in between. The germline gives CDR1 MNHNS, CDR2 SASEGT. The CDR3 extends over 15 amino acids.

This clonotype was observed many times. The chain has TRBV9 and TRBJ2-7; no definite D call. Trimming cost V 1 base and J 2 bases, with 10 bases left between them. CDR1 is SGDLS and CDR2 is YYNGEE in the germline V gene. CDR3 length: 14 residues. The CDR3 region has the DNA TGTGCCAGCAGCGTACGTAACGACCCCTACGAGCAGTACTTC. Its protein product is CASSVRNDPYEQYF.

This clonotype was recorded at least ten times. The V gene is TRBV4-1, the J gene TRBJ2-3; TRBD2 aligns across 8 bases. The ends lost 4 bases at V and 6 bases at J; junction bases unmatched: 12. The CDR3 is 16 amino acids. Germline CDR1 MGHRA, CDR2 YSYEKL. The CDR3 loop is CASSRTAGAPADTQYF. In DNA, the CDR3 is TGCGCCAGCAGCCGGACAGCGGGAGCCCCGGCCGATACGCAGTATTTT.

At least ten counts were recorded for this clonotype. The rearrangement joins TRBV6-1 to TRBJ2-3; 8 nucleotides match TRBD1. Germline V gene sequence: CDR1 MNHNS, CDR2 SASEGT. The CDR3 is made up of 15 amino acids. J was trimmed by 6 bases and V by 6 bases; bases with no gene match: 11. The CDR3 nucleotides are TGTGCCAGCAGACTCCGGGACAGGTCTGTTGATACGCAGTATTTT. It translates to CASRLRDRSVDTQYF.

The table lists this clonotype with many counts. V is TRBV28 and J is TRBJ2-6; D is possibly TRBD2 (6 bases). This CDR3 has 18 residues. The V and J ends lost 2 bases and 0 bases respectively, with 14 bases between them. CDR1 is MDHEN and CDR2 is SYDVKM in the germline V gene. CDR3 loop: CASSLRAGTFSGANVLTF. The CDR3 region has the DNA TGTGCCAGCAGTTTAAGGGCGGGAACCTTCTCTGGGGCCAACGTCCTGACTTTC.

This clonotype has ten or more counts. The chain employs TRBV6-6 and TRBJ2-3; no definite D call. Germline V CDR1 and CDR2: MNHNY, SVGAGI (reference sequence). The CDR3 runs to 14 residues. Trimming stripped 7 bases from V and 4 bases from J, with 15 bases between. The CDR3: CASNLLAQPDTQYF. The CDR3 DNA sequence: TGTGCCAGCAACTTATTGGCCCAACCAGATACGCAGTATTTT.

The sample holds many counts of this clonotype. DNA for the CDR3: TGCGCCAGCAGCAAGGGACTAGCGAACACAGATACGCAGTATTTT. It yields the protein CASSKGLANTDTQYF. The genes are TRBV5-1 and TRBJ2-3; 10 bases match TRBD2. With V trimmed by 4 bases and J by 2 bases, 4 bases remained unmatched. CDR1 and CDR2 from the germline V gene are SGHRS and YFSETQ. This CDR3 region has 15 residues.

The rearrangement joins TRBV20-1 to TRBJ1-2; D gene uncertain. CDR1 and CDR2 from the germline V gene are DFQATT and SNEGSKA (reference sequence). The V end was cut by 6 bases, the J end by 0 bases, with 5 bases between. This CDR3 spans 11 amino acids. The CDR3 coding sequence is TGCAGTGCCGAATCTAACTATGGCTACACCTTC. It specifies CSAESNYGYTF.